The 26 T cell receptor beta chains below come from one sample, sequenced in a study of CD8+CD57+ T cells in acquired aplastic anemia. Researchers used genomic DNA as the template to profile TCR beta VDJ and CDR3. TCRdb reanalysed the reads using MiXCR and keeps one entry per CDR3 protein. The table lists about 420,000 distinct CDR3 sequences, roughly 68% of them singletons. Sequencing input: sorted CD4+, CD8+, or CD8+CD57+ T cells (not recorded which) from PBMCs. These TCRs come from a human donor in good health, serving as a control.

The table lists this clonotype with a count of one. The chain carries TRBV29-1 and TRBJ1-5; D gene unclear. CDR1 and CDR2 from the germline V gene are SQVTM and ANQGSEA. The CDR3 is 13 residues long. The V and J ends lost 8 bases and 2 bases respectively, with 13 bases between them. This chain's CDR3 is CSSEPNRNQPQHF. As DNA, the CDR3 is TGCAGCAGTGAACCAAATCGCAATCAGCCCCAGCATTTT.

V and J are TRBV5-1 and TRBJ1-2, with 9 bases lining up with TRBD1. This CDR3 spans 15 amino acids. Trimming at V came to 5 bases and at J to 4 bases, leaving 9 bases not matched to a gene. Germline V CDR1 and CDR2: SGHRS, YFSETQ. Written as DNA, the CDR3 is TGCGCCAGCAGTAGGACAGGGGCCGGAGGCTATGGCTACACCTTC. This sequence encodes CASSRTGAGGYGYTF.

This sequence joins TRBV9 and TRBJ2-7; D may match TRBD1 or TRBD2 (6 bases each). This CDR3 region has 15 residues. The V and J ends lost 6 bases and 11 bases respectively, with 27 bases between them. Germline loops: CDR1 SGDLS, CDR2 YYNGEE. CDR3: CASIGAGVRGHQEYF. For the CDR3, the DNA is TGTGCCAGCATCGGCGCGGGTGTTCGGGGGCACCAAGAGTACTTC. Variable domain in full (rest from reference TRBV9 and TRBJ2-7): DSGVTQTPKHLITATGQRVTLRCSPRSGDLSVYWYQQSLDQGLQFLIQYYNGEERAKGNILERFSAQQFPDLHSELNLSSLELGDSALYFCASIGAGVRGHQEYFGPGTRLTVT.

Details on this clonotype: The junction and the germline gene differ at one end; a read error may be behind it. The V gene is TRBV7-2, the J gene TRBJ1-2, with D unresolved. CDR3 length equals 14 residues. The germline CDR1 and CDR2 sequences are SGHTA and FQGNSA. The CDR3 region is CASSPYVQSYAYTF. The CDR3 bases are TGTGCCAGCAGCCCTTATGTGCAGAGCTATGCCTACACTTTC.

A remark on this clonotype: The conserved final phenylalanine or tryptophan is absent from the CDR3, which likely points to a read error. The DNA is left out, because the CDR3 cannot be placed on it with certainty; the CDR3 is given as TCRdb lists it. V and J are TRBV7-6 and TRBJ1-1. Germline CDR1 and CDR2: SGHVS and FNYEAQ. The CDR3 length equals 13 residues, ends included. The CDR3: CASSLGGSADEQY.

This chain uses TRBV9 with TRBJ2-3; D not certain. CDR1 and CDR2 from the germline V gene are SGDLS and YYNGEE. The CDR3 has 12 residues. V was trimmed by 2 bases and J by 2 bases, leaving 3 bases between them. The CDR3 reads CASSVPTDTQYF. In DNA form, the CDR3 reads TGTGCCAGCAGCGTCCCCACAGATACGCAGTATTTT.

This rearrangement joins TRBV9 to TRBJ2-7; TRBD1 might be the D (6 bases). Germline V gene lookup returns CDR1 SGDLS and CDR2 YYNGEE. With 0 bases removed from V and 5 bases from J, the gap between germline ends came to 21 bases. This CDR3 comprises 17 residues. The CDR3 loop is CASSVEPLPLTGHEQYF. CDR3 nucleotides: TGTGCCAGCAGCGTAGAACCCCTCCCCCTCACAGGGCACGAGCAGTACTTC.

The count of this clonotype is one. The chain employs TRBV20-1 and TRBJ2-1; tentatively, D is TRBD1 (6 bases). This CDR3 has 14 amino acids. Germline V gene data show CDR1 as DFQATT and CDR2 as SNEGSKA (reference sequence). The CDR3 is CSAARTEAKNEQFF. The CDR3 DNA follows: TGCAGCGCTGCACGGACAGAGGCTAAGAATGAGCAGTTCTTC.

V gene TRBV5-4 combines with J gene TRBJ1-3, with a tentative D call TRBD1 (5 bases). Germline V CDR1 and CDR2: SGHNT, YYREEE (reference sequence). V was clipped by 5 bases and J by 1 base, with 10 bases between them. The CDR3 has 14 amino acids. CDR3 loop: CASSGWGSGNTIYF. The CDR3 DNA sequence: TGTGCCAGCAGTGGGTGGGGGTCTGGAAACACCATATATTTT. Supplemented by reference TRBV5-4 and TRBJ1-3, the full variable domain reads ETGVTQSPTHLIKTRGQQVTLRCSSQSGHNTVSWYQQALGQGPQFIFQYYREEENGRGNFPPRFSGLQFPNYSSELNVNALELDDSALYLCASSGWGSGNTIYFGEGSWLTVV.

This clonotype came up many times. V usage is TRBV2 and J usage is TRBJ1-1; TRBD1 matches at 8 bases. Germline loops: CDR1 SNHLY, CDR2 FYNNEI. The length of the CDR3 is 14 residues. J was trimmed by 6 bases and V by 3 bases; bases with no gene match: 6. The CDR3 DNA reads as TGTGCCAGCAGTGAGGACAGGGATCAGTCTGAAGCTTTCTTT. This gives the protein CASSEDRDQSEAFF.

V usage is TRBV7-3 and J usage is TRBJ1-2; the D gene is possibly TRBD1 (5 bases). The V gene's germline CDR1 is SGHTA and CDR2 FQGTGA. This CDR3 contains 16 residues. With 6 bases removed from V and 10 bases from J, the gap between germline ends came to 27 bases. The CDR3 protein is CASSQDMGYKEPLYTF. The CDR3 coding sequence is TGTGCCAGCAGTCAGGACATGGGGTATAAGGAACCCCTCTACACCTTC.

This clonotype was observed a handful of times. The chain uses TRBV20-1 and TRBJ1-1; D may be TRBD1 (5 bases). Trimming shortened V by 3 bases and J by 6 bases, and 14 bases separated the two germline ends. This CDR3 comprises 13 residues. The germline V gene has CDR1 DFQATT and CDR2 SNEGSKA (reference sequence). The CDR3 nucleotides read TGCAGTGCTAGTCGCGGGGCTGACGCTGAAGCTTTCTTT. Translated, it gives CSASRGADAEAFF.

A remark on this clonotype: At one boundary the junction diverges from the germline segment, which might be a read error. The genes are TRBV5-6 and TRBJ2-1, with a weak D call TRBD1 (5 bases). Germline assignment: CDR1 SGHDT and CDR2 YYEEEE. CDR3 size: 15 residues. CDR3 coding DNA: TGTGCCAGCAGCTCGGACACGAGCTCCTATAATGAGCAGTTCTTC. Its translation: CASSSDTSSYNEQFF.

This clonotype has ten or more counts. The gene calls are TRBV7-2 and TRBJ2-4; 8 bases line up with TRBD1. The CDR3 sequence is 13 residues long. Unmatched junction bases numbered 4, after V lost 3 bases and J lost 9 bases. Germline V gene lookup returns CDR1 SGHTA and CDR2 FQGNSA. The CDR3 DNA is TGTGCCAGCAGCTTGACAGGGGTGGCCATTCAGTACTTC. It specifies CASSLTGVAIQYF.

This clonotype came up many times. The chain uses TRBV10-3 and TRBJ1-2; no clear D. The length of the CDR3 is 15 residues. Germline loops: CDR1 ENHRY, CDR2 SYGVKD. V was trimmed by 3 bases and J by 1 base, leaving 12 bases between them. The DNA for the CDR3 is TGTGCCATCAGTGATGGCGCGGTGGGTAACTATGGCTACACCTTC. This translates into CAISDGAVGNYGYTF.

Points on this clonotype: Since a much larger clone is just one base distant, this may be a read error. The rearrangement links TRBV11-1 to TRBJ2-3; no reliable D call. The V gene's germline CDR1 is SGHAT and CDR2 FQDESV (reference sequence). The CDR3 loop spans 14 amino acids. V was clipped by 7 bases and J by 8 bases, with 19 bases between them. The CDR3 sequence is CASNLGTVMGTQYF. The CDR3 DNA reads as TGTGCCAGCAACTTGGGTACGGTAATGGGTACGCAGTATTTT.

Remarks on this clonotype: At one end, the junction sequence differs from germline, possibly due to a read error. The DNA for the CDR3 is TGCGCCAGCAGCCAAGAGCCCCAGGGCACGCAGTATTTT. Amino acid sequence: CASSQEPQGTQYF. The genes are TRBV2 and TRBJ2-3, with TRBD1 as a possible D gene (5 bases). Germline lookup yields CDR1 SNHLY and CDR2 FYNNEI. The CDR3 has 13 residues.

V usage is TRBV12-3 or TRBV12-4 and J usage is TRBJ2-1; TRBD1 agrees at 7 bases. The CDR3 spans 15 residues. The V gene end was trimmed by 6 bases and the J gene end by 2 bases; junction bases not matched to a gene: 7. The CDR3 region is CASSPPQGAYNEQFF. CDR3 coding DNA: TGTGCCAGCAGCCCACCCCAGGGGGCCTACAATGAGCAGTTCTTC.

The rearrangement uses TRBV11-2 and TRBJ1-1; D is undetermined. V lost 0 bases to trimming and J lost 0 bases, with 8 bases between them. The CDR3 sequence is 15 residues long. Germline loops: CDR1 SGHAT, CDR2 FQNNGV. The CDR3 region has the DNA TGTGCCAGCAGCTTAGACGGTCTAGTGAACACTGAAGCTTTCTTT. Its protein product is CASSLDGLVNTEAFF.

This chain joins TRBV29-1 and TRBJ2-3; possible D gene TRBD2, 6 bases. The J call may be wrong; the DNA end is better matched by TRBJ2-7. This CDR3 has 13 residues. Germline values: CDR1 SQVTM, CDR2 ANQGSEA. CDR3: CSVGRGRGEKQYF. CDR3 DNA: TGCAGCGTTGGGAGGGGACGTGGTGAAAAGCAGTACTTC.

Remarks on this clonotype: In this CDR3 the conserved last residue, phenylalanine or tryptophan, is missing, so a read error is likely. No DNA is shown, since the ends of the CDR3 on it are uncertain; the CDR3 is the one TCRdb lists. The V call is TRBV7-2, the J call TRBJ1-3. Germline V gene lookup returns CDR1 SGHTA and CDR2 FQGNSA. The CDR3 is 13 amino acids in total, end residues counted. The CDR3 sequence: CASSLNRETQNFG.

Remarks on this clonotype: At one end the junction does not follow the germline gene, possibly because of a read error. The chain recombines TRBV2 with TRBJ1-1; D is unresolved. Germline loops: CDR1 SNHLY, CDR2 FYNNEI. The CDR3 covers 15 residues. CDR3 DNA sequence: TGTGCCAGCAGTGACGCCCAGGCGGCTTTCTATGGCTATACCTTC. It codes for CASSDAQAAFYGYTF. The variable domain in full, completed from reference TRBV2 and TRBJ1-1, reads EPEVTQTPSHQVTQMGQEVILRCVPISNHLYFYWYRQILGQKVEFLVSFYNNEISEKSEIFDDQFSVERPDGSNFTLKIRSTKLEDSAMYFCASSDAQAAFYGYTFGQGTRLTVV.

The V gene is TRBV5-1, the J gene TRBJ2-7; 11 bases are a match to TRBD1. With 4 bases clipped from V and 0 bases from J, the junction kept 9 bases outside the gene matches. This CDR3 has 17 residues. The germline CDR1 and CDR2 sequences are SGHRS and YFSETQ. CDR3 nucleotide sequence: TGCGCCAGCAGCCCCATTGGGACAGGGGGTAACTCCTACGAGCAGTACTTC. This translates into CASSPIGTGGNSYEQYF.

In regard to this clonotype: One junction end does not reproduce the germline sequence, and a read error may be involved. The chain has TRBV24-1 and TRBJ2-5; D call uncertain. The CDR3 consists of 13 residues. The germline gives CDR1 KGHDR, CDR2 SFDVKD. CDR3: CATSVAVGETQYF. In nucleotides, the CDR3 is TGTGCCACCAGTGTGGCCGTGGGTGAGACCCAGTATTTC.

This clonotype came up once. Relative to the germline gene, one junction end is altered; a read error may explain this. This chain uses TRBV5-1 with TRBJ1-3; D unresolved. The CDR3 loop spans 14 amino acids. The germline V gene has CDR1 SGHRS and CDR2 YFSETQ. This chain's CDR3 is CASSLDGPRITIYF. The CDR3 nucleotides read TGTGCCAGCAGCTTGGACGGGCCTCGAATCACCATATATTTT.

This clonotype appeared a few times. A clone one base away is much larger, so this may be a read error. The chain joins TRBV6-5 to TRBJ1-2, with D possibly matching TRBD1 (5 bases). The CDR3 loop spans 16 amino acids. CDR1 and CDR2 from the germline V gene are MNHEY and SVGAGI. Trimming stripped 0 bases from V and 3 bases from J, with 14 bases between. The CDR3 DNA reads TGTGCCAGCAGTTACTCGAATGATGGCAGGGACTATGGCTACACCTTC. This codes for CASSYSNDGRDYGYTF.